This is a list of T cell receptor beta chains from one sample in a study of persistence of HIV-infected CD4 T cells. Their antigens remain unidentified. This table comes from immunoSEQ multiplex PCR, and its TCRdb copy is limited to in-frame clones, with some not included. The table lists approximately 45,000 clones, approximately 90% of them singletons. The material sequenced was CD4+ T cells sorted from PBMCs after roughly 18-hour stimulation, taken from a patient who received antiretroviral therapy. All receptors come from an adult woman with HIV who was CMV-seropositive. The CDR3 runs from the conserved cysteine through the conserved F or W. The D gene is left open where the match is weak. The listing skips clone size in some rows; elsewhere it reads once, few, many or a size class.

CDR3aa: CSVEVSFEIRETQYF
CDR3nt: TGCAGCGTTGAAGTCTCCTTCGAAATCCGGGAGACCCAGTACTTC
d_gene: NA
len: 15
abundance: NA
j_gene: TRBJ2-5
v_gene: TRBV29-1

CDR3aa: CSATPGDYGYTF
CDR3nt: TGCAGCGCCACCCCCGGGGACTATGGCTACACCTTC
d_gene: NA
len: 12
abundance: NA
j_gene: TRBJ1-2
v_gene: TRBV29-1

CDR3aa: CASILPGTDEQFF
CDR3nt: TGTGCCAGTATTCTGCCTGGGACAGATGAGCAGTTCTTC
d_gene: TRBD1
len: 13
abundance: NA
j_gene: TRBJ2-1
v_gene: TRBV19

CDR3aa: CASSVGQGSSYNEQFF
CDR3nt: TGTGCCAGCAGCGTAGGACAGGGGAGCTCCTACAATGAGCAGTTCTTC
d_gene: TRBD1
len: 16
abundance: NA
j_gene: TRBJ2-1
v_gene: TRBV9

CDR3aa: CAWSVKLTRDRIAEAFF
CDR3nt: TGTGCCTGGAGTGTTAAGCTAACGAGGGACAGGATAGCTGAAGCTTTCTTT
d_gene: TRBD1
len: 17
abundance: NA
j_gene: TRBJ1-1
v_gene: TRBV30

CDR3aa: CASTSGGHRQPQHF
CDR3nt: TGTGCCAGTACCTCCGGGGGGCACCGGCAGCCCCAGCATTTT
d_gene: NA
len: 14
abundance: NA
j_gene: TRBJ1-5
v_gene: TRBV19

CDR3aa: CASSRREPLHF
CDR3nt: TGTGCCAGCAGTCGCCGGGAACCCCTCCACTTT
d_gene: NA
len: 11
abundance: NA
j_gene: TRBJ1-6
v_gene: TRBV28

CDR3aa: CASSIRQGPVGYEQYF
CDR3nt: TGTGCCAGTAGTATAAGACAGGGGCCTGTTGGGTACGAGCAGTACTTC
d_gene: TRBD1
len: 16
abundance: NA
j_gene: TRBJ2-7
v_gene: TRBV19

CDR3aa: CASSPQEGNPPLHF
CDR3nt: TGTGCCAGCTCACCACAGGAGGGTAACCCACCCCTCCACTTT
d_gene: NA
len: 14
abundance: NA
j_gene: TRBJ1-6
v_gene: TRBV18

CDR3aa: CASSAQTGGTEAFF
CDR3nt: TGTGCCAGCAGCGCACAGACAGGGGGAACTGAAGCTTTCTTT
d_gene: TRBD1
len: 14
abundance: medium-sized
j_gene: TRBJ1-1
v_gene: TRBV9

CDR3aa: CASSSQGTVNYGYTF
CDR3nt: TGTGCCAGCAGCTCCCAGGGAACGGTGAACTATGGCTACACCTTC
d_gene: NA
len: 15
abundance: NA
j_gene: TRBJ1-2
v_gene: TRBV7-6

CDR3aa: CASSNRPAATTNSSNQPQHF
CDR3nt: TGTGCCAGCAGCAACCGTCCCGCAGCGACGACGAACAGTAGCAATCAGCCCCAGCATTTT
d_gene: NA
len: 20
abundance: NA
j_gene: TRBJ1-5
v_gene: TRBV21-1

CDR3aa: CASSYGTGNQPQHF
CDR3nt: TGTGCCAGCAGTTACGGGACAGGGAATCAGCCCCAGCATTTT
d_gene: TRBD1
len: 14
abundance: few
j_gene: TRBJ1-5
v_gene: TRBV6-5

CDR3aa: CASSRDGETQYF
CDR3nt: TGTGCCAGCAGCCGGGACGGAGAGACCCAGTACTTC
d_gene: NA
len: 12
abundance: NA
j_gene: TRBJ2-5
v_gene: TRBV5-4

CDR3aa: CASSLARARGRGSEAFF
CDR3nt: TGTGCCAGCAGCTTAGCTAGGGCCAGGGGGCGCGGATCTGAAGCTTTCTTT
d_gene: TRBD1
len: 17
abundance: NA
j_gene: TRBJ1-1
v_gene: TRBV7-8

CDR3aa: CAWSELGGVTEAFF
CDR3nt: TGTGCCTGGAGTGAGCTGGGAGGGGTCACTGAAGCTTTCTTT
d_gene: NA
len: 14
abundance: NA
j_gene: TRBJ1-1
v_gene: TRBV30

CDR3aa: CASMWSGLRSGNTIYF
CDR3nt: TGTGCCAGTATGTGGAGCGGATTGAGATCTGGAAACACCATATATTTT
d_gene: NA
len: 16
abundance: NA
j_gene: TRBJ1-3
v_gene: TRBV19

CDR3aa: CASSRTGQSYEQYF
CDR3nt: TGCGCCAGCAGCAGAACCGGACAGTCCTACGAGCAGTACTTC
d_gene: NA
len: 14
abundance: medium-sized
j_gene: TRBJ2-7
v_gene: TRBV5-1

CDR3aa: CASSLYMNTEAFF
CDR3nt: TGTGCCAGCAGTTTATACATGAACACTGAAGCTTTCTTT
d_gene: NA
len: 13
abundance: NA
j_gene: TRBJ1-1
v_gene: TRBV12-3/TRBV12-4

CDR3aa: CASSYSGGSGNTIYF
CDR3nt: TGTGCCAGCAGTTACTCGGGTGGCTCTGGAAACACCATATATTTT
d_gene: NA
len: 15
abundance: NA
j_gene: TRBJ1-3
v_gene: TRBV6-5

CDR3aa: CASRTSGTGANVLTF
CDR3nt: TGTGCCAGCAGGACTAGCGGGACCGGGGCCAACGTCCTGACTTTC
d_gene: TRBD2
len: 15
abundance: NA
j_gene: TRBJ2-6
v_gene: TRBV6-5

CDR3aa: CASSRVLQGWDARTEAFF
CDR3nt: TGTGCCAGCTCCCGGGTACTACAGGGTTGGGATGCGAGGACTGAAGCTTTCTTT
d_gene: NA
len: 18
abundance: NA
j_gene: TRBJ1-1
v_gene: TRBV18

CDR3aa: CARSLGGSSHGYTF
CDR3nt: TGTGCCAGAAGCTTGGGGGGTTCTAGCCATGGCTACACCTTC
d_gene: NA
len: 14
abundance: once
j_gene: TRBJ1-2
v_gene: TRBV5-3

CDR3aa: CASRRTGVHEQYF
CDR3nt: TGTGCCAGCAGAAGGACAGGGGTCCACGAGCAGTACTTC
d_gene: TRBD1
len: 13
abundance: NA
j_gene: TRBJ2-7
v_gene: TRBV28

CDR3aa: CASSSPVRVTEAFF
CDR3nt: TGTGCCAGCAGCTCCCCCGTCAGGGTCACTGAAGCTTTCTTT
d_gene: NA
len: 14
abundance: NA
j_gene: TRBJ1-1
v_gene: TRBV5-4

CDR3aa: CASGLNSLMNTEAFF
CDR3nt: TGTGCTAGTGGTTTGAACAGCCTCATGAACACTGAAGCTTTCTTT
d_gene: NA
len: 15
abundance: NA
j_gene: TRBJ1-1
v_gene: TRBV12-5

CDR3aa: CASSDSGQTKYF
CDR3nt: TGCGCCAGCAGTGACTCGGGACAGACGAAATACTTC
d_gene: TRBD1
len: 12
abundance: NA
j_gene: TRBJ2-7
v_gene: TRBV10-1

CDR3aa: CASSFTSPGNSPLHF
CDR3nt: TGTGCCAGCAGTTTTACAAGTCCGGGTAATTCACCCCTCCACTTT
d_gene: NA
len: 15
abundance: NA
j_gene: TRBJ1-6
v_gene: TRBV27

CDR3aa: CASSQGDRAGGNIQYF
CDR3nt: TGTGCCAGCAGCCAAGGGGACAGGGCTGGAGGAAACATTCAGTACTTC
d_gene: TRBD1
len: 16
abundance: medium-sized
j_gene: TRBJ2-4
v_gene: TRBV14

CDR3aa: CAISENRGNTEAFF
CDR3nt: TGTGCCATCAGTGAGAACAGGGGGAACACTGAAGCTTTCTTT
d_gene: TRBD1
len: 14
abundance: NA
j_gene: TRBJ1-1
v_gene: TRBV10-3

CDR3aa: CASSLIPDRVYEQYF
CDR3nt: TGTGCCAGCAGCTTGATCCCCGACAGGGTCTACGAGCAGTACTTC
d_gene: TRBD1
len: 15
abundance: NA
j_gene: TRBJ2-7
v_gene: TRBV5-5

CDR3aa: CASSDRQKINNEQFF
CDR3nt: TGTGCCAGCAGTGATAGACAGAAGATTAACAATGAGCAGTTCTTC
d_gene: NA
len: 15
abundance: NA
j_gene: TRBJ2-1
v_gene: TRBV28

CDR3aa: CASRVDRVPEKLFF
CDR3nt: TGTGCCAGCAGGGTAGACAGGGTACCCGAAAAACTGTTTTTT
d_gene: TRBD1
len: 14
abundance: NA
j_gene: TRBJ1-4
v_gene: TRBV2